This T cell receptor (beta chain) was recorded in a study of blood T cell repertoires in COVID-19. For the study at large: From T cells, B-cell-depleted T cells, or PBMCs came the material, which was cDNA or gDNA.

Germline lookup yields CDR1 LNHDA and CDR2 SQIVND (reference sequence). The V end lost 1 base, the J end lost 1 base, and 4 bases lay between the germline ends. The CDR3 spans 13 residues. Original processing methods: Amplification of reference gene primers was used by the study to estimate nucleated cell counts. Assay used: immunoSEQ multiplex PCR; TCRdb lists only in-frame clones, some missing. V, J and clone size are those of that table, while D and trimming were read from the DNA. The sample lists roughly 300,000 clones; approximately 84% were seen once. The sample consisted of peripheral blood. This clonotype was sampled from a human donor with COVID-19, enrolled during active disease. The donor label of this sample is uncertain. The V gene is TRBV19, the J gene TRBJ2-5; D ambiguous. Here the CDR3 reads CASSIATQETQYF. CDR3 nucleotides: TGTGCCAGTAGTATAGCTACCCAAGAGACCCAGTACTTC.